One sample yielded the 15 T cell receptor beta chains listed below, sequenced in a study of blood T cell repertoires in COVID-19. Sequencing was performed with immunoSEQ multiplex PCR; in TCRdb, only in-frame clones are kept and a portion is missing. Here the sample spans 250,000 to 300,000 clones, approximately 90% being singletons. Sequenced input: peripheral blood. The receptors derive from a middle-aged woman with acute or convalescent COVID-19.

The chain uses TRBV15 and TRBJ2-3, with D perhaps TRBD1 (5 bases). The CDR3 extends over 13 amino acids. Trimming cost V 5 bases and J 2 bases, with 8 bases left between them. The V gene's germline CDR1 is LNHNV and CDR2 YYDKDF (reference sequence). CDR3 coding DNA: TGTGCCACCAGCCCCAGGGCCACAGATACGCAGTATTTT. It encodes CATSPRATDTQYF.

This clone was picked up one time. The V and J genes are TRBV19 and TRBJ2-2, with D maybe TRBD1 (6 bases). V lost 6 bases and J 1 base, leaving 12 bases between the germline ends. The CDR3 is 15 residues long. Germline V gene lookup returns CDR1 LNHDA and CDR2 SQIVND (reference sequence). The CDR3 DNA sequence: TGTGCCAGTAGCTCGAGGGACATGAACACCGGGGAGCTGTTTTTT. Protein product: CASSSRDMNTGELFF.

The J gene is TRBJ1-2, the V gene TRBV18; D is ambiguous. V dropped 6 bases and J dropped 6 bases, with 11 bases sitting between them. The CDR3 is 12 amino acids. CDR1 and CDR2 from the germline V gene are KGHSH and LQKENI. The CDR3 region is CASSPGSDGYTF. The CDR3 coding sequence is TGTGCCAGCTCTCCCGGTTCGGATGGCTACACCTTC.

The chain is built from TRBV2 and TRBJ1-3; unclear D gene. V lost 4 bases and J 1 base, leaving 2 bases between the germline ends. The germline gives CDR1 SNHLY, CDR2 FYNNEI. This CDR3 contains 12 residues. CDR3 loop: CASSVSGNTIYF. CDR3 sequence (DNA): TGTGCCAGCAGTGTATCTGGAAACACCATATATTTT.

The V call is TRBV12-3 or TRBV12-4, the J call TRBJ2-5; 8 nucleotides line up with TRBD1. CDR3 length: 13 amino acids. J gave up 5 bases and V 6 bases, and 5 bases lay outside the gene matches. CDR3 protein: CASSWTGSETQYF. DNA of the CDR3: TGTGCCAGCAGCTGGACAGGGAGCGAGACCCAGTACTTC.

This sequence joins TRBV30 and TRBJ1-1; D uncertain. V shed 1 base and J shed 2 bases, with 8 bases lying between them. This CDR3 comprises 13 residues. Germline V gene sequence: CDR1 GTSNPN, CDR2 SVGIG (reference sequence). The DNA for the CDR3 is TGTGCCTGGAGTGCCGGAGCAAACACTGAAGCTTTCTTT. Encoded protein: CAWSAGANTEAFF.

For the CDR3, the DNA is TGTGCCAGCAGTGAAGGGGGGGTGACTAGCGGGGATTCCTACAATGAGCAGTTCTTC. Protein product: CASSEGGVTSGDSYNEQFF. The chain is built from TRBV2 and TRBJ2-1; TRBD2 aligns across 11 bases. V gave up 1 base and J gave up 1 base; unmatched junction bases: 9. The CDR3 loop spans 19 amino acids. Per germline, CDR1 SNHLY and CDR2 FYNNEI.

The chain combines TRBV6-1 with TRBJ1-6, with no clear D. This CDR3 has 16 amino acids. Trimming shortened V by 4 bases and J by 9 bases, and 19 bases separated the two germline ends. Germline values: CDR1 MNHNS, CDR2 SASEGT. CDR3 residues: CASSGSTAAVGSPLHF. For the CDR3, the DNA is TGTGCCAGCAGTGGCTCTACCGCGGCGGTTGGTTCACCCCTCCACTTT.

The rearrangement joins TRBV12-5 to TRBJ1-1, with 11 bases that match TRBD1. V lost 4 bases, J lost 6 bases, and 7 bases stayed unmatched. Germline-derived CDR1 and CDR2 are LGHNT and FRNRAP. This CDR3 is built from 15 residues. The CDR3, as DNA: TGTGCTAGTGGTTCGTGGACAGGGGGCTTGGCTGAAGCTTTCTTT. Amino acid sequence: CASGSWTGGLAEAFF.

V gene TRBV3-1 (or the pseudogene TRBV3-2) combines with J gene TRBJ1-2, with D perhaps TRBD1 (5 bases). This CDR3 is 13 amino acids long. The V end lost 3 bases, the J end lost 8 bases, and 13 bases lay between the germline ends. In germline, CDR1 is LGHDT, CDR2 YNNKEL (reference sequence). The CDR3 DNA is TGTGCCAGCAGCCATTATACAGGCGAGGGCTACACCTTC. Translated, it gives CASSHYTGEGYTF.

The chain combines TRBV6-1 with TRBJ2-2; 9 bases line up with TRBD2. Germline V lookup: CDR1 MNHNS, CDR2 SASEGT. V lost 3 bases to trimming and J lost 0 bases; unmatched junction nucleotides: 8. The CDR3 contains 18 residues. CDR3 in DNA: TGTGCCAGCAGTGAGGGCCTAGCGGGGTTCGCGAACACCGGGGAGCTGTTTTTT. Translating it yields CASSEGLAGFANTGELFF.

This chain's CDR3 is CASSARSGGGNTGELFF. The CDR3 DNA follows: TGTGCCAGCAGCGCACGATCAGGGGGCGGTAACACCGGGGAGCTGTTTTTT. The genes are TRBV7-9 and TRBJ2-2; TRBD1 matches at 8 bases. The CDR3 has 17 residues. With 5 bases clipped from V and 2 bases from J, the junction kept 10 bases outside the gene matches. The germline V gene encodes CDR1 SEHNR and CDR2 FQNEAQ (reference sequence).

This clone was counted a single time. This chain joins TRBV10-2 and TRBJ2-3, with 9 bases identical to TRBD1. Trimming cost V 8 bases and J 2 bases; bases outside gene matches: 14. This CDR3 region has 17 residues. CDR1 is WSHSY, CDR2 SAAADI, per germline. CDR3 DNA: TGCGCCAGCTCAAAAGATGGAGGACAGGGGTTCACAGATACGCAGTATTTT. It encodes CASSKDGGQGFTDTQYF.

J is TRBJ2-3 and V is TRBV10-3; 8 bases map to TRBD2. V trimming: 8 bases; J trimming: 2 bases; junction bases outside the gene matches: 9. This CDR3 spans 15 amino acids. Germline V gene lookup returns CDR1 ENHRY and CDR2 SYGVKD. CDR3 sequence (DNA): TGTGCCATCCGGCTCACCGGGGGGGCCACAGATACGCAGTATTTT. Translation: CAIRLTGGATDTQYF.

The V gene is TRBV19, the J gene TRBJ1-5, with 7 bases matching TRBD1. J lost 4 bases, V lost 6 bases, and 18 bases had no gene match. The CDR3 spans 18 residues. Germline CDR1 reads LNHDA; CDR2 reads SQIVND (reference sequence). CDR3 region: CASSNHQQGTRKNQPQHF. The CDR3 nucleotides are TGTGCCAGTAGCAATCATCAACAGGGGACAAGGAAAAATCAGCCCCAGCATTTT.